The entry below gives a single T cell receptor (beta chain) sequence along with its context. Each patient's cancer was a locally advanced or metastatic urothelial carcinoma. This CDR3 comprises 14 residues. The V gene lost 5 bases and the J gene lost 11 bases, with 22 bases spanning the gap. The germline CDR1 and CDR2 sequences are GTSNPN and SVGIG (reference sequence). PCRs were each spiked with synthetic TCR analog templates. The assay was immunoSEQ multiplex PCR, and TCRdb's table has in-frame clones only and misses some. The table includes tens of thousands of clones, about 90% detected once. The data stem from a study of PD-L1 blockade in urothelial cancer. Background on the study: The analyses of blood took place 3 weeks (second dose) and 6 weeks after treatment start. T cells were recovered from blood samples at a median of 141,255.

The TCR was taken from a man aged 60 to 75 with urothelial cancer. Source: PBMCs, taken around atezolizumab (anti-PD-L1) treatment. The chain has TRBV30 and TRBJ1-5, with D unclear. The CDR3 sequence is CAWGDTGSRRAQHF. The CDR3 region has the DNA TGTGCCTGGGGAGACACGGGGTCTCGTCGGGCCCAGCATTTT.